Each of the 21 T cell receptor beta chains below was sequenced from the same sample in a study of cytomegalovirus exposure and HLA in healthy donors. It was with 60 Vbeta and 13 Jbeta primers that the PCR ran. Profiled with immunoSEQ multiplex PCR; TCRdb holds only in-frame clones, not every one. Seen here are under 200,000 clones, about three quarters observed once, and the top ten hold around 3%. Input material: PBMCs. The source of these receptors is a woman aged 40 to 49 in good health and CMV-seropositive.

J is TRBJ1-5 and V is TRBV5-5; 9 nucleotides match TRBD1. The ends lost 1 base at V and 3 bases at J; junction bases unmatched: 8. Germline CDR1 and CDR2: SGHKS and YYEKEE (reference sequence). This CDR3 has 17 residues. Here the CDR3 DNA reads TGTGCCAGCAGCTTGATTCTCGACAGGGGGAACAATCAGCCCCAGCATTTT. Its translation is CASSLILDRGNNQPQHF.

The chain is built from TRBV7-2 and TRBJ2-5; no firm D call. CDR1 and CDR2 from the germline V gene are SGHTA and FQGNSA. The CDR3 loop spans 13 amino acids. V was shortened by 4 bases and J by 4 bases, with 10 bases between the two germline ends. The chain's CDR3 is CASSSGPGETQYF. Written as DNA, the CDR3 is TGTGCCAGCAGCTCGGGTCCCGGAGAGACCCAGTACTTC.

The chain uses TRBV4-1 and TRBJ2-1; no clear D. Germline V gene lookup returns CDR1 MGHRA and CDR2 YSYEKL. The CDR3 is made up of 16 amino acids. V was trimmed by 0 bases and J by 2 bases, leaving 11 bases between them. This CDR3 reads CASSQDVADPYNEQFF. The CDR3 DNA follows: TGCGCCAGCAGCCAAGATGTAGCTGACCCCTACAATGAGCAGTTCTTC.

The V and J genes are TRBV5-1 and TRBJ1-3; no clear D. Germline V gene data show CDR1 as SGHRS and CDR2 as YFSETQ. V lost 0 bases to trimming and J lost 0 bases, with 10 bases between them. The CDR3 sequence is 16 residues long. The CDR3 spells CASSLAMTSSGNTIYF. The CDR3 bases are TGCGCCAGCAGCTTGGCCATGACTAGCTCTGGAAACACCATATATTTT.

The CDR3 coding sequence is TGTGCCAGCAGCTTACCCCGGCGGACAGGAGGCGAGCAGTACTTC. Protein product: CASSLPRRTGGEQYF. V usage is TRBV7-8 and J usage is TRBJ2-7; TRBD1 aligns across 7 bases. The CDR3 extends over 15 amino acids. Trimming cost V 2 bases and J 6 bases; bases outside gene matches: 10. Germline CDR1 and CDR2: SGHVS and FQNEAQ. The full variable domain, with the rest looked up from reference TRBV7-8 and TRBJ2-7, is GAGVSQSPRYKVAKRGQDVALRCDPISGHVSLFWYQQALGQGPEFLTYFQNEAQLDKSGLPSDRFFAERPEGSVSTLKIQRTQQEDSAVYLCASSLPRRTGGEQYFGPGTRLTVT.

The rearrangement links TRBV29-1 to TRBJ2-7; the D gene is possibly TRBD2 (5 bases). CDR1 and CDR2 from the germline V gene are SQVTM and ANQGSEA. Trimming stripped 3 bases from V and 4 bases from J, with 10 bases between. There are 12 residues in the CDR3. The CDR3 loop is CSVDLGRYEQYF. The CDR3 bases are TGCAGCGTTGATTTGGGGAGATACGAGCAGTACTTC.

J is TRBJ2-1 and V is TRBV5-4; 9 bases map to TRBD1. CDR3 size: 15 residues. Germline CDR1 and CDR2: SGHNT and YYREEE (reference sequence). After removal of 6 bases from V and 7 bases from J, the junction contained 11 bases not matched to a gene. This CDR3 reads CASTIKGTGPNEQFF. CDR3 nucleotide sequence: TGTGCCAGCACCATTAAAGGGACAGGGCCGAATGAGCAGTTCTTC.

The chain recombines TRBV5-4 with TRBJ2-3; 11 positions agree with TRBD1. CDR3 size: 16 residues. CDR1 and CDR2 (germline): SGHNT, YYREEE (reference sequence). V gave up 4 bases and J gave up 3 bases; unmatched junction bases: 7. The CDR3 DNA follows: TGTGCCAGCAGCCAGGGACAGGGGGGAAGGACAGATACGCAGTATTTT. Protein sequence: CASSQGQGGRTDTQYF.

The chain combines TRBV5-5 with TRBJ1-5, with D tentatively TRBD1 (6 bases). Germline CDR1 is SGHKS and CDR2 is YYEKEE (reference sequence). V was cut by 3 bases and J by 5 bases, with 15 bases left in between. The CDR3 sequence is 15 residues long. CDR3 DNA: TGTGCCAGCAGCTATGTTGGACAGACGGATCAGCCCCAGCATTTT. The encoded protein is CASSYVGQTDQPQHF.

The V gene is TRBV4-3, the J gene TRBJ2-1; D possibly corresponds to TRBD1 (5 bases). Germline lookup yields CDR1 LGHNA and CDR2 YSLEER. This CDR3 has 16 residues. V lost 0 bases and J 2 bases, leaving 11 bases between the germline ends. CDR3 in amino acids: CASSQDVRAPYNEQFF. CDR3 DNA: TGCGCCAGCAGCCAAGATGTCAGGGCCCCCTACAATGAGCAGTTCTTC.

V gene TRBV30 combines with J gene TRBJ2-5, with 10 bases that match TRBD2. V was clipped by 2 bases and J by 3 bases; unmatched bases: 6. The CDR3 has 15 residues. The germline V gene has CDR1 GTSNPN and CDR2 SVGIG (reference sequence). In nucleotides, the CDR3 is TGTGCCTGGAGTTTCATGCTAGCGGGGGAAGAGACCCAGTACTTC. It encodes CAWSFMLAGEETQYF.

The V call is TRBV6-5, the J call TRBJ2-1; 9 bases fit TRBD2. V lost 0 bases and J lost 7; bases outside the gene matches: 4. CDR1 and CDR2 (germline): MNHEY, SVGAGI. This CDR3 has 15 residues. The CDR3 sequence: CASSYSSGRSNEQFF. The DNA of the CDR3 is TGTGCCAGCAGTTACTCCAGCGGGAGGTCGAATGAGCAGTTCTTC.

The CDR3, as DNA: TGTGCCAGCAGCTTAGAACAGGGGGCGCCTGGCTATGGCTACACCTTC. Protein product: CASSLEQGAPGYGYTF. This chain links TRBV7-9 with TRBJ1-2, with 9 bases matching TRBD1. Germline CDR1 is SEHNR and CDR2 is FQNEAQ (reference sequence). CDR3 length: 16 amino acids. J gave up 4 bases and V 1 base, and 7 bases lay outside the gene matches.

The chain has TRBV18 and TRBJ2-3; possibly TRBD2 for D (5 bases). Per germline, CDR1 KGHSH and CDR2 LQKENI. The CDR3 length is 16 residues. V was cut by 3 bases and J by 1 base, with 14 bases left in between. CDR3 in amino acids: CASSPLAGSGTDTQYF. The CDR3 bases are TGTGCCAGCTCACCCCTCGCTGGGAGTGGCACAGATACGCAGTATTTT.

In this sample, this clone turned up a few times. The V call is TRBV30, the J call TRBJ2-3; 7 nucleotides agree with TRBD2. V shed 7 bases, J shed 1 base, and the junction held 11 bases outside the gene matches. The CDR3 consists of 15 residues. The V gene's germline CDR1 is GTSNPN and CDR2 SVGIG (reference sequence). CDR3 loop: CASTGSGKGTDTQYF. The CDR3 bases are TGTGCCTCCACCGGAAGCGGGAAGGGCACAGATACGCAGTATTTT.

The V gene is TRBV6-1, the J gene TRBJ1-2, with D hard to call. The CDR3 totals 17 residues. Germline V gene lookup returns CDR1 MNHNS and CDR2 SASEGT. V was cut by 1 base and J by 2 bases, with 17 bases left in between. The CDR3 DNA reads TGTGCCAGCAGTGAAGACGGCGGCGCCGTTGAGAACTATGGCTACACCTTC. It codes for CASSEDGGAVENYGYTF.

This clone was seen only a few times. The chain employs TRBV6-5 and TRBJ2-1, with TRBD2 identical over 9 bases. Germline-derived CDR1 and CDR2 are MNHEY and SVGAGI. Unmatched junction bases numbered 9, after V lost 2 bases and J lost 10 bases. The CDR3 covers 15 residues. For the CDR3, the DNA is TGTGCCAGCAGTTACCAGGGCGGGGGGGTGGAGGAGCAGTTCTTC. Residues: CASSYQGGGVEEQFF.

The chain uses TRBV5-6 and TRBJ2-1; D is perhaps TRBD2 (5 bases). This CDR3 is built from 17 residues. The germline V gene encodes CDR1 SGHDT and CDR2 YYEEEE. Trimming stripped 5 bases from V and 0 bases from J, with 18 bases between. In DNA form, the CDR3 reads TGTGCCAGCAGTTTTCAAGGGAGTCCGAGCTCCTACAATGAGCAGTTCTTC. Amino acid sequence: CASSFQGSPSSYNEQFF.

The V and J genes are TRBV11-3 and TRBJ2-3; TRBD1 aligns across 9 bases. Germline V gene data show CDR1 as SGHNT and CDR2 as YENEEA. V was clipped by 6 bases and J by 6 bases; unmatched bases: 7. This CDR3 is built from 14 residues. The CDR3 DNA is TGTGCCAGCAGTAAACAGGGGGCATTCGATACGCAGTATTTT. This encodes CASSKQGAFDTQYF.

In regard to this clone: Distinct nucleotide sequences in the sample also encode this CDR3. The rearrangement links TRBV20-1 to TRBJ1-1; D gene ambiguous. The germline V and J ends were trimmed by 6 bases and 1 base, with 6 bases remaining between them. The CDR3 extends over 11 amino acids. CDR1 DFQATT and CDR2 SNEGSKA come from the germline V gene (reference sequence). The CDR3 DNA reads as TGCAGTGCCTCCAGGAACACTGAAGCTTTCTTT. It encodes CSASRNTEAFF.

This sequence joins TRBV6-5 and TRBJ2-7; TRBD2 might be the D (6 bases). V was shortened by 4 bases and J by 5 bases, with 18 bases between the two germline ends. The germline V gene encodes CDR1 MNHEY and CDR2 SVGAGI. This CDR3 contains 15 residues. Written as DNA, the CDR3 is TGTGCCAGCAGTTCGTCGGGACTCCTACGTCACGAGCAGTACTTC. Residues: CASSSSGLLRHEQYF.